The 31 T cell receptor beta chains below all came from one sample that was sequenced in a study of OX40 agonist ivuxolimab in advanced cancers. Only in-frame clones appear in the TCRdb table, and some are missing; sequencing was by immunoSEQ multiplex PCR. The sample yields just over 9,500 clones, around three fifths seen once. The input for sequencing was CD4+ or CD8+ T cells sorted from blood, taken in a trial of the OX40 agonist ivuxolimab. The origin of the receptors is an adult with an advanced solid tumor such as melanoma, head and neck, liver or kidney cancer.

As DNA, the CDR3 is TGTGCCAGCAGCTTACAACCGGGACAGGGGGTCTATGGCTACACCTTC. As protein: CASSLQPGQGVYGYTF. V is TRBV7-2 and J is TRBJ1-2; TRBD1 matches 11 bases. Germline V lookup: CDR1 SGHTA, CDR2 FQGNSA. V lost 2 bases and J lost 4; bases outside the gene matches: 6. CDR3 length: 16 residues.

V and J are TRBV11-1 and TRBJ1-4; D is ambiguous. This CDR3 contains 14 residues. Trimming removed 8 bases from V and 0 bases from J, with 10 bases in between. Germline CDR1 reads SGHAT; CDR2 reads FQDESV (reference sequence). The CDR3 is CASFFRATNEKLFF. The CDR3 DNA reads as TGTGCCAGCTTTTTCCGCGCAACTAATGAAAAACTGTTTTTT.

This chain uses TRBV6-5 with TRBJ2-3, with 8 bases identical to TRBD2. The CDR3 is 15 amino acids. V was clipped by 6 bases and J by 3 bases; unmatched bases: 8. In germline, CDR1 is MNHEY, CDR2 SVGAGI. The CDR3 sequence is CASRQLAELTDTQYF. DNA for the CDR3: TGTGCCAGCAGGCAACTAGCGGAGCTTACAGATACGCAGTATTTT.

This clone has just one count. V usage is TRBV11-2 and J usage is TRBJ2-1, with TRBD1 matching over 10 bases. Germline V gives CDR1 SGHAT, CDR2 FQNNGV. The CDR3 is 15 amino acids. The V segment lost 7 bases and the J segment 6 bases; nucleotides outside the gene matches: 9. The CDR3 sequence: CASTWEGQGINEQFF. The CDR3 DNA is TGTGCCAGCACCTGGGAGGGACAGGGGATCAATGAGCAGTTCTTC.

CDR3 DNA: TGTGCCAGCAGCCCCCGACTAGCGGGAGAGGAAGATACGCAGTATTTT. This codes for CASSPRLAGEEDTQYF. The gene calls are TRBV13 and TRBJ2-3, with 12 bases that match TRBD2. Germline CDR1 is PRHDT and CDR2 is FYEKMQ (reference sequence). Unmatched junction bases numbered 8, after V lost 5 bases and J lost 5 bases. This CDR3 has 16 residues.

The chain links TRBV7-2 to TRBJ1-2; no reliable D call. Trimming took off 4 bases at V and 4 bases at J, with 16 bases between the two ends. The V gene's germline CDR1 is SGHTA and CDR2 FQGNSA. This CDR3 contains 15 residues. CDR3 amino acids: CASSSVRTSSYGYTF. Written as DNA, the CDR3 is TGTGCCAGCAGCTCAGTCCGGACCTCGAGCTATGGCTACACCTTC.

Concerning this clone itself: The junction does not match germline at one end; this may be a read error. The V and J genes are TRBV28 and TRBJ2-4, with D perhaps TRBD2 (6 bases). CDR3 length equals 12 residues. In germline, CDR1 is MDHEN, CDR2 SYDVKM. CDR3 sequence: CASRTTGPGSHF. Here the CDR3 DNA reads TGTGCCAGCAGAACAACAGGCCCCGGGAGCCACTTC.

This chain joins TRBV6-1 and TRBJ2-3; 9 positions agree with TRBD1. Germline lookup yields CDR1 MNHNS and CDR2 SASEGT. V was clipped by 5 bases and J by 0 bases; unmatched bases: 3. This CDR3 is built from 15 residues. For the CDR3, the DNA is TGTGCCAGCAGTCGGGACAGGGTTAGCACAGATACGCAGTATTTT. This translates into CASSRDRVSTDTQYF.

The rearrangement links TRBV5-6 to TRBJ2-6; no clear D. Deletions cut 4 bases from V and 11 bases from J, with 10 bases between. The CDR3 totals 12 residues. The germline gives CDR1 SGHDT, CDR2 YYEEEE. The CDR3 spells CASSPEFHVLTF. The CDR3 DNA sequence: TGTGCCAGCAGCCCGGAGTTCCACGTCCTGACTTTC.

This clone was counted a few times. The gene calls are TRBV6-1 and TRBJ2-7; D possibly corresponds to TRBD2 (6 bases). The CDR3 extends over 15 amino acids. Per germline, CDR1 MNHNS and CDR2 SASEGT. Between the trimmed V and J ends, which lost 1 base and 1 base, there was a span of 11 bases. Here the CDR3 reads CASSEVTGASYEQYF. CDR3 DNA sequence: TGTGCCAGCAGTGAAGTTACGGGAGCGTCCTACGAGCAGTACTTC.

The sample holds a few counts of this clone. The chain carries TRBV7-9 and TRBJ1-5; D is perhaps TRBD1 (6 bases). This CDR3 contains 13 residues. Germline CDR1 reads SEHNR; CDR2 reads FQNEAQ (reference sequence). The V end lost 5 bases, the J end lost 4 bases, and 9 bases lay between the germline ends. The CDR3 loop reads CASSADSNQPQHF. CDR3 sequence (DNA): TGTGCCAGCAGCGCGGACAGTAATCAGCCCCAGCATTTT.

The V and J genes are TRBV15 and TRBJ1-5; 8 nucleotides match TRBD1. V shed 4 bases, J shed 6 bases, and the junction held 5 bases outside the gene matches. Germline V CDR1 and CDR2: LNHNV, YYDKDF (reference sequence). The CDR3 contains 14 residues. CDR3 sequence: CATSIGQGTQPQHF. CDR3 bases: TGTGCCACCAGCATTGGACAGGGCACTCAGCCCCAGCATTTT.

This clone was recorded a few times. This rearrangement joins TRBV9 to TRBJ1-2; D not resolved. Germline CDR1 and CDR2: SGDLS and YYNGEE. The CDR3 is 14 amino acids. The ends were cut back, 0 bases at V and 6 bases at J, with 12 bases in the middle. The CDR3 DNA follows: TGTGCCAGCAGCGTAGAGAGACCCTCGGATGGCTACACCTTC. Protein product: CASSVERPSDGYTF.

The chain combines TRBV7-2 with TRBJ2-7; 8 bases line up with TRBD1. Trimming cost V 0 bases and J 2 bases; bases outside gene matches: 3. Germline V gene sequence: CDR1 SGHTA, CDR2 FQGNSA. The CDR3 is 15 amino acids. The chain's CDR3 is CASSLAGQETYEQYF. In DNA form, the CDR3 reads TGTGCCAGCAGCTTAGCGGGACAGGAGACCTACGAGCAGTACTTC.

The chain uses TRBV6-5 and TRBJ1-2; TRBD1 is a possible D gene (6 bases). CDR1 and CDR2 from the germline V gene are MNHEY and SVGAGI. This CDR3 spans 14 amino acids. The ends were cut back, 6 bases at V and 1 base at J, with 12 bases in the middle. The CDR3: CASSRGANNYGYTF. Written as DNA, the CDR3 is TGTGCCAGCAGCCGGGGGGCAAATAACTATGGCTACACCTTC.

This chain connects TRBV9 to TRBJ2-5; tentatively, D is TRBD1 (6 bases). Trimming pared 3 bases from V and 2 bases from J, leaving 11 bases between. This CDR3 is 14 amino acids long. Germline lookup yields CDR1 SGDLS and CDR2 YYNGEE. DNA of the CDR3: TGTGCCAGCAGCGCAGGGACAAAGCAAGAGACCCAGTACTTC. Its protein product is CASSAGTKQETQYF. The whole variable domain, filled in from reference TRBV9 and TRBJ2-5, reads DSGVTQTPKHLITATGQRVTLRCSPRSGDLSVYWYQQSLDQGLQFLIQYYNGEERAKGNILERFSAQQFPDLHSELNLSSLELGDSALYFCASSAGTKQETQYFGPGTRLLVL.

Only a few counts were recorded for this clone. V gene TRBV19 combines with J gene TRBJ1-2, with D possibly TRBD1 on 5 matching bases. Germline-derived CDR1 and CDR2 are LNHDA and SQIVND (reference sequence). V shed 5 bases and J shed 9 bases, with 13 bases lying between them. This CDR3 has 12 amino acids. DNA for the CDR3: TGTGCCAGTAGTGACAGTTTTACTCGCTACACCTTC. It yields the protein CASSDSFTRYTF.

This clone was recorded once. The DNA of the CDR3 is TGTGCCAGCAGTTTATCCTACGAGCAGTACTTC. It codes for CASSLSYEQYF. The chain has TRBV27 and TRBJ2-7; no reliable D call. The CDR3 is made up of 11 amino acids. V was cut by 0 bases and J by 3 bases, with 0 bases left in between. Germline CDR1 reads MNHEY; CDR2 reads SMNVEV (reference sequence).

CDR3 DNA sequence: TGTGCCAGCAGCTTGGAGGGTTACAATCAGCCCCAGCATTTT. This encodes CASSLEGYNQPQHF. The chain links TRBV5-6 to TRBJ1-5; D is unresolved. Germline V CDR1 and CDR2: SGHDT, YYEEEE. V gave up 0 bases and J gave up 3 bases, with 7 bases separating them. The CDR3 is 14 residues long.

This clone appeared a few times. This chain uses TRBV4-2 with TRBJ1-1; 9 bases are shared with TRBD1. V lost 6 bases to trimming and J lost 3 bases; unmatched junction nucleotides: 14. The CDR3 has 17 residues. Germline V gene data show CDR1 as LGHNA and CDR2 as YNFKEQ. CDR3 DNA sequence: TGTGCCAGCAGTCTTACAGGGGGCTATACAAAGGACACTGAAGCTTTCTTT. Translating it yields CASSLTGGYTKDTEAFF.

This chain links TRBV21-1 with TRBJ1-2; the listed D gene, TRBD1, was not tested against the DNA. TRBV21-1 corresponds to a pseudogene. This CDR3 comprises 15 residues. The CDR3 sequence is CASSKVGQSEIGYTF. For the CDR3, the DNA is TGTGCCAGCAGCAAAGTGGGACAGAGTGAAATTGGCTACACCTTC.

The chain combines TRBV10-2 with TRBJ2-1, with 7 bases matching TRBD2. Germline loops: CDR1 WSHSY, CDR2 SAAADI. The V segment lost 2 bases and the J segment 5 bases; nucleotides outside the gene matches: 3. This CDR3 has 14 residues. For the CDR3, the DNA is TGCGCCAGCAGTGAGCTAGCGGTGAACAATGAGCAGTTCTTC. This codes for CASSELAVNNEQFF.

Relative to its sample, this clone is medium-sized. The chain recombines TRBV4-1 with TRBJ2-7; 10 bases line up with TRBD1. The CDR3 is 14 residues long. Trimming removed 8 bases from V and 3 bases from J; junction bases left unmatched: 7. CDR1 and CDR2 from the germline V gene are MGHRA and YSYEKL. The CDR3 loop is CASRGTGANYEQYF. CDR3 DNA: TGCGCCAGCCGGGGGACAGGGGCTAACTACGAGCAGTACTTC.

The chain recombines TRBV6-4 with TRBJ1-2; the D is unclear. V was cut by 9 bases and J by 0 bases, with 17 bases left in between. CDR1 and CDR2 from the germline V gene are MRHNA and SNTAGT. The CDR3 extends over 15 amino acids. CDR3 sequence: CARLGSQTPNYGYTF. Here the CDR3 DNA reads TGTGCCAGGTTGGGGTCCCAAACTCCTAACTATGGCTACACCTTC.

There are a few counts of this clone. The CDR3 here is CASRHTGRDQPQHF. DNA for the CDR3: TGTGCCAGCAGGCACACAGGGCGGGATCAGCCCCAGCATTTT. The chain couples TRBV27 to TRBJ1-5; possibly TRBD1 for D (6 bases). Germline V gene sequence: CDR1 MNHEY, CDR2 SMNVEV (reference sequence). V was clipped by 6 bases and J by 5 bases, with 14 bases between them. The length of the CDR3 is 14 residues.

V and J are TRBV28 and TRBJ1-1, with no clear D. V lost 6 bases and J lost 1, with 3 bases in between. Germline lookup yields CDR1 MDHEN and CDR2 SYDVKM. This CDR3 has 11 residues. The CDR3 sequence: CASRTNTEAFF. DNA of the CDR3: TGTGCCAGCAGGACGAACACTGAAGCTTTCTTT.

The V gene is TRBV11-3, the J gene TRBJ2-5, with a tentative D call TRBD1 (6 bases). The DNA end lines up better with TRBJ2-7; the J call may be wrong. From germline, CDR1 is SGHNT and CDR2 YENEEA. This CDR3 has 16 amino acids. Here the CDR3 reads CASSSSDRGSSYEQYF. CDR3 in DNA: TGTGCCAGCAGCTCCTCGGACAGAGGAAGCTCCTACGAGCAGTACTTC.

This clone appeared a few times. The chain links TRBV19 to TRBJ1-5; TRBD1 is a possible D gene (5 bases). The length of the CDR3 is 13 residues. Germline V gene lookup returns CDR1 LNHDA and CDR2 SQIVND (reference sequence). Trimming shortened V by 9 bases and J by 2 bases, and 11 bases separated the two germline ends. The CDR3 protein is CASHLGGNQPQHF. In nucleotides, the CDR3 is TGTGCCAGCCACCTGGGGGGCAATCAGCCCCAGCATTTT.

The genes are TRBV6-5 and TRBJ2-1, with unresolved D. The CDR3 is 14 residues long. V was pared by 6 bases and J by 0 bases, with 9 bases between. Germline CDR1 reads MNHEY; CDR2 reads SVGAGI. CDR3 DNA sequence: TGTGCCAGCAGCCCGGGTAGCTCCTACAATGAGCAGTTCTTC. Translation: CASSPGSSYNEQFF.

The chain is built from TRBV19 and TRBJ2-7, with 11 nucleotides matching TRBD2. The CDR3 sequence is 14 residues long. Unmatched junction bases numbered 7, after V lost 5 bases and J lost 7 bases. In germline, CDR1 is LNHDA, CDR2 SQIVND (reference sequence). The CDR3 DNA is TGTGCCAGTAGTTACCTACTAGCGGGAGCTGAGCAGTACTTC. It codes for CASSYLLAGAEQYF.

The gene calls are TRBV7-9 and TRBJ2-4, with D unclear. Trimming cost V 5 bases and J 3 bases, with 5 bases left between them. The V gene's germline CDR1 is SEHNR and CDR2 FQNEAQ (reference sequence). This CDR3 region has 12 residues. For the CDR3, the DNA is TGTGCCAGCAGCCAGGACAAAAACATTCAGTACTTC. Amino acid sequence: CASSQDKNIQYF.